This paragraph covers one TCR beta chain sequence. The antigen this receptor binds is unknown. It has no much larger one-base neighbor in the sample; base qualities were not kept. These data belong to a study of blood T cell repertoires in COVID-19 (dated by TCRdb to about 2020). General notes on the study: The collaborator samples originated in the United States, Italy and Spain and spanned the acute and convalescent phases of COVID-19. Where available, HLA class I and class II types were obtained from metadata supplied by the sample provider rather than from assay-based typing. The repertoires were made available in a free public database intended to serve as a resource for research on the immune response to SARS-CoV-2. The material from the prospective study consisted of cDNA or gDNA derived from T cells, B-cell-depleted T cells, or PBMCs. Subjects who had been exposed to COVID-19, were actively infected with it, or had recovered from it provided the deeply sampled blood TCRbeta repertoires that made up the dataset. The sample metadata nearly always contained a de-identified subject ID, COVID-19 status, age in years and sex. Samples came from the ongoing ImmuneRACE study (first 160 participants) plus 1,254 subjects from 6 global collaborators. What the study reported, not specific to this receptor: The quantity of clinical and demographic metadata differed by source and by participant and was supplied without curation.

TCRbeta CDR3 regions were amplified from genomic DNA using the immunoSEQ Assay, a bias-controlled multiplex PCR. On the authors' methods: Within the assay, amplification of reference gene primers was used to estimate how many nucleated cells each sample contained. To quantify the absolute abundance of each unique TCRbeta CDR3 rearrangement, sequence reads were collapsed and filtered. Productive Simpson clonality was computed per sample as the square root of Simpson's diversity index over productive rearrangements. The table was pulled from immuneACCESS by TCRdb, which kept in-frame rearrangements only. Such tables lose some clones; where checked, under half of the loss comes from unresolved V genes, and the rest has no known cause. For V, J and clone size, that table is used; D and trimming come from the DNA. The sample records fewer than 350,000 clones, about nine tenths of which are singletons. Jointly, the top ten make up about an eighth of the sample.

One collaborating source in Seattle enrolled patients during active infection and followed them longitudinally through the course of disease. The collaborating institutions used their own protocols to collect whole blood in K2EDTA tubes. For TCRbeta analysis, collaborators shipped samples in one of three forms: frozen whole blood, isolated PBMCs, or DNA extracted from either of those sample types. Sequenced sample: peripheral blood. The receptor's source is a woman aged 30 to 39 with COVID-19, enrolled during active disease.

The CDR3: CASSSRIANYGYTF. The DNA sequence follows: TGTGCCAGCAGCTCCAGAATTGCTAACTATGGCTACACCTTC. This receptor chain uses TRBV11-2 and TRBJ1-2; confidence is insufficient to name the D gene. Trimming costs V 4 bases and J 0 bases, and their ends lie 9 bases apart. The germline V gene specifies SGHAT as CDR1 and FQNNGV as CDR2. The CDR3, cysteine through phenylalanine, is 14 amino acids long. Only the CDR3 portion is preserved as DNA: 42 bases, with reading frame beginning at the first base.